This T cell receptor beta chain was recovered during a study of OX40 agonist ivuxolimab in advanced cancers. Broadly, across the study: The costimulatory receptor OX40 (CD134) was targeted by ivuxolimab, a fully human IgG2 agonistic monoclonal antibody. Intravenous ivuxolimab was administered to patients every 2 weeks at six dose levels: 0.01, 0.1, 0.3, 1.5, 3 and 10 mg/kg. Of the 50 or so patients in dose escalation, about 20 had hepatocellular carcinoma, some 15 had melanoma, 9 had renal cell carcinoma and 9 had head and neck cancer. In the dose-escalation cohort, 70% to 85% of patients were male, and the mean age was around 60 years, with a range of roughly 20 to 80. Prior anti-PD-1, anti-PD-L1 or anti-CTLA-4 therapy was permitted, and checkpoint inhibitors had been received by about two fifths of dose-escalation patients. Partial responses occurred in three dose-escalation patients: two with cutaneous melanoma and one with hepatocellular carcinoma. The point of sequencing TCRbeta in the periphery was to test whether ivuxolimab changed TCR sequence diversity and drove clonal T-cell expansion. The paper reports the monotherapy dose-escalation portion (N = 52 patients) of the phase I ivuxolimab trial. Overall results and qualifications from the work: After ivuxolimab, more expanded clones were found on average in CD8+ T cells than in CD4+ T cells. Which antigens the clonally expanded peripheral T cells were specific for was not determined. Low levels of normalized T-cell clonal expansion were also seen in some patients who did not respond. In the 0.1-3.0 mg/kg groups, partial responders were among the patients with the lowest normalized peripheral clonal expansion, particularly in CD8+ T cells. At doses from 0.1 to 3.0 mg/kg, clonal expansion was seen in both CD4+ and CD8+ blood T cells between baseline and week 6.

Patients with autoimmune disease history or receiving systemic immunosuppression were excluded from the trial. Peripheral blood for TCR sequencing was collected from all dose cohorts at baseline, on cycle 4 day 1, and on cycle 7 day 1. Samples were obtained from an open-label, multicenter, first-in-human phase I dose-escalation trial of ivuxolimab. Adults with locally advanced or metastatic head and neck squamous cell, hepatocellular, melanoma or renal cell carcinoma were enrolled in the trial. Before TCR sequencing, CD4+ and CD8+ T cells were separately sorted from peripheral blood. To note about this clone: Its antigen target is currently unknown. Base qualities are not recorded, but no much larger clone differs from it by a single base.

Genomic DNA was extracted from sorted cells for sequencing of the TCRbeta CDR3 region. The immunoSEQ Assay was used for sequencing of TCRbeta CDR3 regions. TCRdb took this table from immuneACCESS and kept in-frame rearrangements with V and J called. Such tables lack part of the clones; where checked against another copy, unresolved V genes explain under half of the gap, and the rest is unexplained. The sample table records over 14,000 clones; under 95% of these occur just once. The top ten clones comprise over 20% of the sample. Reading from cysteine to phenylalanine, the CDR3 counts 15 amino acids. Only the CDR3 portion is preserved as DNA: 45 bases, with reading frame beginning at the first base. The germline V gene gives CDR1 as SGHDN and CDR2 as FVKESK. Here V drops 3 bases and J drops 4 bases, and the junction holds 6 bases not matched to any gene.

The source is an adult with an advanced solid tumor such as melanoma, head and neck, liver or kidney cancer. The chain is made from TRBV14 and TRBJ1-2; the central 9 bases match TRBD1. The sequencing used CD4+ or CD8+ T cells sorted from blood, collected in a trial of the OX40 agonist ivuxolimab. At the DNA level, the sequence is TGTGCCAGCAGCCAGAGGGGACAGGGAATCTATGGCTACACCTTC. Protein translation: CASSQRGQGIYGYTF.